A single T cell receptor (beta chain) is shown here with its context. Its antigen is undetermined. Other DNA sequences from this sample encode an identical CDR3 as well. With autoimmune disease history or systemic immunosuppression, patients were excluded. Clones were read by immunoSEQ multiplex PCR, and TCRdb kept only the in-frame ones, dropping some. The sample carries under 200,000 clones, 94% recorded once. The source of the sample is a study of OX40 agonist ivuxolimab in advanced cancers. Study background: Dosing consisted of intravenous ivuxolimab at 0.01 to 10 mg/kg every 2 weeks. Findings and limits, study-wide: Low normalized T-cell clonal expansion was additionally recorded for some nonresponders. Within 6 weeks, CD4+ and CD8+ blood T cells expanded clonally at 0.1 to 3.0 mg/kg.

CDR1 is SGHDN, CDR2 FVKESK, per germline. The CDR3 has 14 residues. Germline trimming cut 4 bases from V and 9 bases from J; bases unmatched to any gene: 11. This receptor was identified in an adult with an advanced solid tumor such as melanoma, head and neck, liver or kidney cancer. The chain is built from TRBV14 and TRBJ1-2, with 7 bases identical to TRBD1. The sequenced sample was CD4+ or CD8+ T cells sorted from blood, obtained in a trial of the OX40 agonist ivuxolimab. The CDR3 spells CASSLQGGRGSYTF. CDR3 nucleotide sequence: TGTGCCAGCAGCCTCCAGGGGGGGCGGGGGAGCTACACCTTC.